This paragraph covers one T cell receptor beta chain sequence. Its antigen remains unknown. TCRdb re-analysed the reads in MiXCR, keeping a single row per CDR3 protein. Among approximately 910,000 distinct CDR3 sequences listed, around 30% were seen once. The data belong to a study of T cell repertoires in cytomegalovirus infection. Study overall: Matching HLA type, along with CMV infection, was indicated by public TCR beta signatures. Notes on the study in general: The response measured ex vivo was dominated by TCR beta clonotypes (HLA-C-restricted and CMV-specific).

The sequence derives from a human donor in good health (CMV status not recorded). Some clones in this sample may be carry-over from other donors' samples. This specimen was cultured CD8+ T cells from PBMCs, taken from culture after CMV antigen stimulation.

As DNA, the CDR3 is TGTGCCAGCAGCTTTGGCGACAGGGACTTGCGAACACTCGGGGAGCTGTTTTTT. Protein sequence: CASSFGDRDLRTLGELFF. The chain employs TRBV7-6 and TRBJ2-2; tentatively, D is TRBD1 (7 bases). Trimming removed 3 bases at V and 7 bases at J, with 24 bases between. Germline V gives CDR1 SGHVS, CDR2 FNYEAQ. The CDR3 length is 18 residues.